This passage covers 27 T cell receptor beta chains from one sample sequenced in a study of blood T cells in healthy people across ages. With a J-beta primer mix and a sample-barcoded 5' primer, a second PCR ran about 7 to 12 cycles. MiXCR, applied by TCRdb to the 5' RACE reads, yields one record per CDR3 protein. The table includes approximately 800,000 distinct CDR3 sequences, 35% to 60% detected once. The source material was blood. Receptor source: a man aged 80 or over in good health.

In its sample, this clonotype was seen once. This chain joins TRBV7-8 and TRBJ2-7; the D gene could be TRBD1 or TRBD2 (5 bases each). The CDR3 length is 14 residues. Trimming took 7 bases from V and 7 from J, leaving 20 bases between them. CDR1 and CDR2 from the germline V gene are SGHVS and FQNEAQ. CDR3 DNA sequence: TGTGCCAGCACCAGGGACGCCCTCGGCAATGAGCAGTACTTC. This translates into CASTRDALGNEQYF.

The J gene is TRBJ1-2, the V gene TRBV6-1; TRBD1 matches 9 bases. Germline trimming cut 0 bases from V and 4 bases from J; bases unmatched to any gene: 6. From germline, CDR1 is MNHNS and CDR2 SASEGT. This CDR3 is 16 amino acids long. The CDR3 bases are TGTGCCAGCAGTGAAGCCCGGACAGGGGTTAGCTATGGCTACACCTTC. Residues: CASSEARTGVSYGYTF.

The chain carries TRBV5-1 and TRBJ2-3; TRBD1 aligns across 7 bases. V shed 6 bases, J shed 3 bases, and the junction held 4 bases outside the gene matches. CDR1 SGHRS and CDR2 YFSETQ come from the germline V gene. The CDR3 loop spans 13 amino acids. The CDR3 bases are TGCGCCAGCAACCCACAGGGGACAGATACGCAGTATTTT. Amino acids: CASNPQGTDTQYF.

The rearrangement joins TRBV4-1 to TRBJ2-7, with D tentatively TRBD2 (5 bases). Looked up from germline, CDR1 is MGHRA and CDR2 is YSYEKL. Trimming left V 1 base short and J 4 bases short, with 17 bases between. The CDR3 is 16 amino acids. The DNA of the CDR3 is TGCGCCAGCAGCCAAGGGGTCGGGATCCCAACATACGAGCAGTACTTC. It codes for CASSQGVGIPTYEQYF.

As for this clonotype: This may stem from a read error, because a much larger clone lies one nucleotide away. The chain has TRBV7-3 and TRBJ2-6, with a weak D call TRBD1 (5 bases). The V gene's germline CDR1 is SGHTA and CDR2 FQGTGA. This CDR3 has 16 amino acids. The CDR3 sequence is CAGSLEGASGANVLTF. CDR3 sequence (DNA): TGTGCCGGCAGCTTAGAAGGGGCGTCTGGGGCCAACGTCCTGACTTTC.

This rearrangement joins TRBV3-1 to TRBJ2-1; D is perhaps TRBD2 (5 bases). This CDR3 contains 14 residues. Germline V gene data show CDR1 as LGHDT and CDR2 as YNNKEL (reference sequence). V shed 4 bases and J shed 6 bases, with 13 bases lying between them. CDR3 residues: CASSLRASSNEQFF. The CDR3 DNA reads TGTGCCAGCAGCCTGCGGGCTAGCTCCAATGAGCAGTTCTTC.

The chain uses TRBV3-1 and TRBJ2-5; 7 bases map to TRBD1. CDR3 length equals 16 residues. Per germline, CDR1 LGHDT and CDR2 YNNKEL (reference sequence). Trimming at V came to 0 bases and at J to 11 bases, leaving 15 bases not matched to a gene. The CDR3 loop is CASSQEGRGQIDEQYF. The CDR3 DNA reads TGTGCCAGCAGCCAAGAGGGTAGGGGGCAGATCGATGAGCAGTACTTC.

On this clonotype: This may be a read error: a much more frequent sequence differs by one nucleotide. V usage is TRBV25-1 and J usage is TRBJ2-3; 13 nucleotides agree with TRBD2. V lost 11 bases, J lost 4 bases, and 9 bases stayed unmatched. CDR1 and CDR2 from the germline V gene are MGHDK and SYGVNS. The length of the CDR3 is 15 residues. The CDR3 loop reads CAGIGTSGNSDTQYF. CDR3 bases: TGTGCCGGCATCGGGACTAGCGGGAACTCAGATACGCAGTATTTT.

This clonotype was counted a few times. This chain uses TRBV7-9 with TRBJ2-5, with 7 bases aligning to TRBD1. V shed 4 bases, J shed 4 bases, and the junction held 9 bases outside the gene matches. CDR3 length equals 15 residues. Germline assignment: CDR1 SEHNR and CDR2 FQNEAQ (reference sequence). This chain's CDR3 is CASSSTGSGIETQYF. CDR3 coding DNA: TGTGCCAGCAGCTCGACAGGGAGTGGGATAGAGACCCAGTACTTC. The full variable domain, rest sourced from reference TRBV7-9 and TRBJ2-5, is DTGVSQNPRHKITKRGQNVTFRCDPISEHNRLYWYRQTLGQGPEFLTYFQNEAQLEKSRLLSDRFSAERPKGSFSTLEIQRTEQGDSAMYLCASSSTGSGIETQYFGPGTRLLVL.

V is TRBV5-1 and J is TRBJ2-7; D may be TRBD1 or TRBD2 (5 bases each). Germline V gene lookup returns CDR1 SGHRS and CDR2 YFSETQ. Trimming cost V 4 bases and J 3 bases, with 14 bases left between them. CDR3 length: 14 residues. CDR3 in amino acids: CASSATGRLYEQYF. CDR3 coding DNA: TGCGCCAGCAGCGCAACGGGACGGCTCTACGAGCAGTACTTC.

This clonotype was detected ten times or more. The rearrangement uses TRBV12-3 or TRBV12-4 and TRBJ2-7; D is unresolved. Trimming left V 2 bases short and J 2 bases short, with 7 bases between. CDR3 length equals 13 residues. CDR3 bases: TGTGCCAGCAGTTTACCGGCAGCCTACGAGCAGTACTTC. Its protein is CASSLPAAYEQYF.

The CDR3 nucleotides are TGTGCCAGCAGTCCTCGACAGCACCAAAAACTGTTTTTT. It translates to CASSPRQHQKLFF. This chain links TRBV12-3 or TRBV12-4 with TRBJ1-4, with D perhaps matching TRBD1 (5 bases). This CDR3 comprises 13 residues. V lost 5 bases and J 9 bases, leaving 13 bases between the germline ends.

The chain combines TRBV20-1 with TRBJ2-3; the D gene could be TRBD1 or TRBD2 (6 bases each). The CDR3 runs to 15 residues. The V and J ends lost 1 base and 2 bases respectively, with 13 bases between them. Germline lookup yields CDR1 DFQATT and CDR2 SNEGSKA (reference sequence). As DNA, the CDR3 is TGCAGTGCTAGAGGACCCGGGGGCATCACAGATACGCAGTATTTT. Its translation: CSARGPGGITDTQYF.

The chain is built from TRBV6-1 and TRBJ2-1, with D maybe TRBD2 (5 bases). V was cut by 2 bases and J by 6 bases, with 14 bases left in between. Germline V gene data show CDR1 as MNHNS and CDR2 as SASEGT. The CDR3 extends over 15 amino acids. The DNA for the CDR3 is TGTGCCAGCAGTGAAATGTCGATACTAGTCAATGAGCAGTTCTTC. As protein: CASSEMSILVNEQFF.

This sequence joins TRBV11-3 and TRBJ2-4; D possibly uses TRBD1 or TRBD2 (5 bases each). The better agreement between TRBJ2-5 and the DNA end casts doubt on the J call. The length of the CDR3 is 15 residues. Germline V gene data show CDR1 as SGHNT and CDR2 as YENEEA. The CDR3 reads CASSFRLQGGETQYF. Written as DNA, the CDR3 is TGTGCCAGCAGCTTCCGACTCCAGGGCGGGGAGACCCAGTACTTC.

This clonotype was observed a few times. The chain joins TRBV20-1 to TRBJ2-7; 10 bases line up with TRBD2. With V trimmed by 1 base and J by 2 bases, 2 bases remained unmatched. The CDR3 length is 14 residues. Germline CDR1 and CDR2: DFQATT and SNEGSKA (reference sequence). The CDR3: CSARATSGTYEQYF. The CDR3 nucleotides are TGCAGTGCTAGAGCTACTAGCGGGACCTACGAGCAGTACTTC.

The chain has TRBV28 and TRBJ1-4; D unclear. Trimming removed 4 bases from V and 4 bases from J, with 16 bases in between. Germline V lookup: CDR1 MDHEN, CDR2 SYDVKM. This CDR3 comprises 16 residues. The chain's CDR3 is CASSSFGRRLNEKLFF. In nucleotides, the CDR3 is TGTGCCAGCAGTTCTTTTGGGAGGCGGCTTAATGAAAAACTGTTTTTT.

The genes are TRBV29-1 and TRBJ2-3, with TRBD2 identical over 13 bases. This CDR3 comprises 15 residues. Germline V CDR1 and CDR2: SQVTM, ANQGSEA. V gave up 6 bases and J gave up 1 base; unmatched junction bases: 4. The CDR3 DNA reads as TGCAGCGTGGGGACTAGCGGGATGGGCACAGATACGCAGTATTTT. It is translated as CSVGTSGMGTDTQYF.

The genes are TRBV29-1 and TRBJ1-3; D is unclear. The CDR3 extends over 16 amino acids. Germline V CDR1 and CDR2: SQVTM, ANQGSEA. With 5 bases removed from V and 2 bases from J, the gap between germline ends came to 19 bases. The CDR3 sequence is CSVPSALRGAGNTIYF. As DNA, the CDR3 is TGCAGCGTTCCGTCGGCCCTACGAGGTGCTGGAAACACCATATATTTT.

The genes are TRBV5-1 and TRBJ2-1, with unresolved D. Germline V CDR1 and CDR2: SGHRS, YFSETQ. V was pared by 0 bases and J by 0 bases, with 10 bases between. This CDR3 contains 16 residues. As DNA, the CDR3 is TGCGCCAGCAGCTTGGGGCTACCTAGCTCCTACAATGAGCAGTTCTTC. It specifies CASSLGLPSSYNEQFF.

The V and J genes are TRBV14 and TRBJ2-3; 8 nucleotides agree with TRBD2. This CDR3 has 18 amino acids. After removal of 0 bases from V and 9 bases from J, the junction contained 17 bases not matched to a gene. The germline gives CDR1 SGHDN, CDR2 FVKESK. The CDR3 reads CASSQEWSSSGLGETQYF. In DNA form, the CDR3 reads TGTGCCAGCAGCCAAGAGTGGTCGTCTAGCGGGCTGGGAGAAACGCAGTATTTT.

The genes are TRBV6-4 and TRBJ1-1; D is ambiguous. Trimming took 6 bases from V and 3 from J, leaving 14 bases between them. Germline V gene sequence: CDR1 MRHNA, CDR2 SNTAGT. The CDR3 is 14 amino acids. CDR3 bases: TGTGCCAGCAGCCTCCAACTCTGGGACACTGAAGCTTTCTTT. Its translation is CASSLQLWDTEAFF.

This clonotype showed up just a few times. The chain uses TRBV12-3 or TRBV12-4 and TRBJ1-5; D is ambiguous. V was cut by 6 bases and J by 4 bases, with 19 bases left in between. The CDR3 runs to 16 residues. CDR3 in amino acids: CASRATDAEGNQPQHF. DNA of the CDR3: TGTGCCAGCAGAGCTACCGACGCAGAGGGAAATCAGCCCCAGCATTTT.

V and J are TRBV5-1 and TRBJ2-1; 8 bases agree with TRBD1. The CDR3 extends over 16 amino acids. Unmatched junction bases numbered 8, after V lost 3 bases and J lost 3 bases. Per the germline V gene, CDR1 is SGHRS and CDR2 is YFSETQ. CDR3 in DNA: TGCGCCAGCAGCTCATCTGAGGGACAGGACTACAATGAGCAGTTCTTC. This encodes CASSSSEGQDYNEQFF.

V gene TRBV7-2 combines with J gene TRBJ2-3; a weak D match, TRBD2 (6 bases). The CDR3 length is 15 residues. The germline V gene has CDR1 SGHTA and CDR2 FQGNSA. Trimming pared 2 bases from V and 6 bases from J, leaving 15 bases between. The CDR3 sequence: CASSLRRDLADTQYF. For the CDR3, the DNA is TGTGCCAGCAGCTTACGGCGGGACTTAGCGGATACGCAGTATTTT.

V and J are TRBV4-3 and TRBJ2-6; the D is unclear. Germline values: CDR1 LGHNA, CDR2 YSLEER. Trimming left V 0 bases short and J 1 base short, with 7 bases between. CDR3 length: 16 residues. CDR3 region: CASSQDHGSGANVLTF. CDR3 in DNA: TGCGCCAGCAGCCAAGATCACGGGTCTGGGGCCAACGTCCTGACTTTC.

This clonotype has a single count. The chain is built from TRBV28 and TRBJ2-5; TRBD2 agrees at 12 bases. The J call may be incorrect, as the DNA end agrees better with TRBJ2-1. This CDR3 contains 16 residues. CDR1 MDHEN and CDR2 SYDVKM come from the germline V gene. This chain's CDR3 is CASSRGLAGEQETQFF. In DNA form, the CDR3 reads TGTGCCAGCAGCCGGGGACTAGCGGGTGAACAAGAGACCCAGTTCTTC.